The source of this T cell receptor beta chain is a study of T-cell reconstitution after alpha-beta-depleted transplantation in children (dated by TCRdb to about 2016). Describing the broader study: Using TCR repertoire profiling, the study followed T-cell immune reconstitution in a quantitative way in children after TCRalphabeta/CD19-depleted allogeneic hematopoietic cell transplantation. Summary of the overall study and its limitations: Hyperexpanded clone frequencies declined over subsequent months; after one year, T-cell counts and TCRbeta diversity were mostly attributed to newly produced T cells. In some patients, high TCRbeta diversity at day 60 was attributed to recipient T cells and intrathymic progenitors that had survived conditioning. About two months after transplant, the apparently early recovery of alphabetaT-cell counts reportedly depended on just several hundred clones that had expanded rapidly and came from non-depleted graft cells.

Libraries were made using PCR. The sequencing machine was an Illumina HiSeq 2500. TCR library preparation used molecular barcoding, with unique molecular identifiers applied to normalize quantification of the TCRbeta repertoire. TCRdb reprocessed the public reads (quality trimming at Q25 with fastp, clone calling with MiXCR) and kept in-frame beta chains. Records with the same CDR3 protein are collapsed into one entry carrying the most frequent genes and DNA. In this sample the table shows about 610,000 distinct CDR3 sequences, about a quarter of which occur a single time. The biggest ten clones account for under 45% of the sample. The CDR3 holds 17 amino acids from the cysteine to the phenylalanine. Left in the record is the CDR3 DNA by itself, 51 bases read in frame from the first base. The germline V gene encodes CDR1 DFQATT and CDR2 SNEGSKA (reference sequence). Trimming takes 1 base off V and 2 bases off J; junction bases not matched to a gene: 7.

The label giving this sample's treatment or condition can be read as: allogeneic hematopoietic cell transplantation with graft depleted of TCRalphabeta T cells and CD19 B cells. The children who served as transplant recipients had been given grafts of TCRalphabeta/CD19-depleted allogeneic hematopoietic cells. This clonotype was seen a handful of times. It has no known antigen specificity. Base quality data are lacking; no much larger clone is found one base away. The sequence was collected from a boy younger than two with Wiskott-Aldrich syndrome, due to receive a stem cell transplant. The material was PBMCs, obtained before TCRalphabeta/CD19-depleted stem cell transplant. The chain is made from TRBV20-1 and TRBJ2-3, and TRBD2 matches 12 of the central bases. CDR3 protein: CSARGLAGVPNTDTQYF. The DNA reads TGCAGTGCTAGAGGACTAGCGGGAGTCCCTAACACAGATACGCAGTATTTT.